Listed below are T cell receptor beta chains from one sample, sequenced in a study of a mutant IDH1 vaccine in newly diagnosed glioma. Their cognate antigens are unknown. This table comes from immunoSEQ multiplex PCR, and its TCRdb copy is limited to in-frame clones, with some not included. The sample contains about 40,000 clones, 84% of which appear only once. The material sequenced was PBMCs, taken from a glioma patient whose treatment included an IDH1 peptide vaccine. All receptors derive from a man in his forties with glioma. CDR3s include the opening cysteine and the closing phenylalanine or tryptophan. D genes are given only for firm matches. Some rows have no size entry. The others give once, few or many, or a class for an expanded clone.

J,D,size,V,DNA,CDR3
TRBJ1-1,.,.,TRBV18,TGTGCCAGCTCCCTCACACAGAACACTGAAGCTTTCTTT,CASSLTQNTEAFF
TRBJ2-1,.,.,TRBV5-1,TGCGCCAGCAGCTCAGACAGGACCAGATCCTACAATGAGCAGTTCTTC,CASSSDRTRSYNEQFF
TRBJ1-5,.,few,TRBV18,TGTGCCAGCTCACCAGAAACAGGGCAGGATCAGCCCCAGCATTTT,CASSPETGQDQPQHF
TRBJ1-4,.,once,TRBV4-3,TGCGCCAGCAGCCAAGGATCGGCGGCTACCAATGAAAAACTGTTTTTT,CASSQGSAATNEKLFF
TRBJ1-1,TRBD1,.,TRBV19,TGTGCCAGTAGTATTCCGGGGACAGGCCCCCTTACTTTGAACACTGAAGCTTTCTTT,CASSIPGTGPLTLNTEAFF
TRBJ2-7,.,.,TRBV12-5,TGTGCTAGTGGTTTGAAGACAGGCCACGAGCAGTACTTC,CASGLKTGHEQYF
TRBJ2-2,.,.,TRBV7-9,TGTGCCAGCAGCTCTCGGCCCGACGGGACCGGGGAGCTGTTTTTT,CASSSRPDGTGELFF
TRBJ2-5,.,.,TRBV27,TGTGCCAGCAGTGTACGACAGAGATACCAAGAGACCCAGTACTTC,CASSVRQRYQETQYF
TRBJ1-5,TRBD1,.,TRBV6-5,TGTGCCAGCAGAGGAGCCGGGACAGGGAACCAGCCCCAGCATTTT,CASRGAGTGNQPQHF
TRBJ2-1,.,.,TRBV4-1,TGCGCCAGCAGCCAACCGCAGCCTAGCGTTTCCTACAATGAGCAGTTCTTC,CASSQPQPSVSYNEQFF
TRBJ2-7,.,.,TRBV6-5,TGTGCCAGCAGAACGGGTGGGTCCGTATACGAGCAGTACTTC,CASRTGGSVYEQYF
TRBJ1-2,.,.,TRBV14,TGTGCCAGCAGCCCCGGACAGCAATATGGCTACACCTTC,CASSPGQQYGYTF
TRBJ1-5,.,.,TRBV6-5,TGTGCCAGCAGTTACACTACAGGGTTGGACCAGCCCCAGCATTTT,CASSYTTGLDQPQHF